The rows below give T cell receptor beta chains drawn from one sample of a study of T cell responses to AZD1222 COVID-19 vaccine. The repertoire was sequenced with immunoSEQ multiplex PCR; TCRdb's copy has only in-frame clones and lacks some. Of 90,000 to 100,000 clones in the sample, approximately 88% were seen once. The sample here was peripheral blood, taken on day 0 of AZD1222 vaccination. The receptors derive from an adult in good health. CDR3s include the opening cysteine and the closing phenylalanine or tryptophan. Fields, in order: D gene, V gene, J gene, clone size, CDR3 protein, CDR3 DNA. The D gene is left open where the match is weak. Clone size appears in some rows only: once, few, many, or a class for an expanded clone.

TRBD1	TRBV24-1	TRBJ2-1	once	CATSDLGQGSSYNEQFF	TGTGCCACCAGTGACCTGGGACAGGGTAGCTCCTACAATGAGCAGTTCTTC
NA	TRBV11-2	TRBJ1-6	NA	CASSNLVTGRGPLHF	TGTGCCAGCAGCAACCTCGTGACGGGCAGGGGACCCCTCCACTTT
NA	TRBV27	TRBJ1-6	once	CASRQISKYNSPLHF	TGTGCCAGCAGACAGATTTCCAAATATAATTCACCCCTCCACTTT
NA	TRBV20-1	TRBJ2-7	NA	CSAKLGMEQYF	TGCAGTGCAAAACTCGGCATGGAGCAGTACTTC
TRBD1	TRBV11-2	TRBJ2-5	NA	CASSLTPGGETQYF	TGTGCCAGCAGCCTAACCCCAGGGGGAGAGACCCAGTACTTC
TRBD2	TRBV9	TRBJ2-3	NA	CASSVGLAGGTDTQYF	TGTGCCAGCAGCGTAGGCCTAGCGGGAGGAACAGATACGCAGTATTTT
NA	TRBV9	TRBJ1-2	NA	CASSVAMGDYGYTF	TGTGCCAGCAGCGTAGCGATGGGCGACTATGGCTACACCTTC
TRBD2	TRBV19	TRBJ2-1	NA	CASNRRAGRAGGPYEQFF	TGTGCCAGTAATCGAAGGGCCGGGCGAGCGGGAGGGCCTTATGAGCAGTTCTTC
NA	TRBV6-5	TRBJ1-2	NA	CASSYSRTANYGYTF	TGTGCCAGCAGTTACTCCCGGACGGCGAACTATGGCTACACCTTC
NA	TRBV27	TRBJ1-5	NA	CASSPYTNEHNQPQHF	TGTGCCAGCAGTCCATACACGAACGAACACAATCAGCCCCAGCATTTT
NA	TRBV6-5	TRBJ1-6	NA	CASLQNSPLHF	TGTGCCAGCCTACAGAATTCACCCCTCCACTTT
NA	TRBV11-2	TRBJ1-3	NA	CASTSNRIGNTIYF	TGTGCCAGCACCTCTAACAGGATTGGAAACACCATATATTTT
TRBD1	TRBV28	TRBJ1-2	NA	CASSLSGGGYTF	TGTGCCAGCAGTTTATCAGGGGGCGGCTACACCTTC
NA	TRBV6-5	TRBJ1-2	NA	CASSYLGAIYGYTF	TGTGCCAGCAGTTACTTGGGGGCGATCTATGGCTACACCTTC
NA	TRBV29-1	TRBJ1-2	NA	CSVEGIAGDHSYGYTF	TGCAGCGTTGAAGGGATAGCAGGGGACCACTCCTATGGCTACACCTTC
TRBD2	TRBV24-1	TRBJ2-7	NA	CATSDTGTSIYEQYF	TGTGCCACCAGTGATACCGGGACTAGCATCTACGAGCAGTACTTC
NA	TRBV28	TRBJ1-4	NA	CASSLIGNSLEKLFF	TGTGCCAGCAGTTTAATAGGGAATTCCCTGGAAAAACTGTTTTTT
NA	TRBV2	TRBJ1-2	NA	CASSVEENYGYTF	TGTGCCAGCAGTGTTGAGGAAAACTATGGCTACACCTTC
NA	TRBV5-1	TRBJ2-5	NA	CASTPPGMLETQYF	TGCGCCAGCACACCCCCTGGGATGTTGGAGACCCAGTACTTC
TRBD1	TRBV28	TRBJ1-6	NA	CASSGLGQGTNSPLHF	TGTGCCAGCAGTGGACTGGGACAGGGTACTAATTCACCCCTCCACTTT
NA	TRBV4-2	TRBJ1-6	few	CASSQAQVMNSPLHF	TGTGCCAGCAGCCAAGCACAGGTGATGAATTCACCCCTCCACTTT
NA	TRBV30	TRBJ1-5	NA	CAWSVRGSANQPQHF	TGTGCCTGGAGTGTACGAGGGTCGGCCAATCAGCCCCAGCATTTT
NA	TRBV27	TRBJ2-1	NA	CASSSFKTRSSYNEQFF	TGTGCCAGCAGTTCCTTTAAAACCCGAAGCTCCTACAATGAGCAGTTCTTC
NA	TRBV9	TRBJ2-7	NA	CASSVDFGYEQYF	TGTGCCAGCAGCGTAGACTTTGGCTACGAGCAGTACTTC
NA	TRBV6-5	TRBJ2-1	once	CASSYQSSSYNEQFF	TGTGCCAGCAGTTACCAATCGAGCTCCTACAATGAGCAGTTCTTC
TRBD1	TRBV5-8	TRBJ2-1	few	CASSNGQGAYNEQFF	TGTGCCAGCAGCAACGGACAGGGTGCGTACAATGAGCAGTTCTTC
NA	TRBV12-2	TRBJ1-5	NA	CASRFQHPRHNQPQHF	TGTGCAAGTCGCTTCCAACACCCACGCCACAATCAGCCCCAGCATTTT